These 4 T cell receptor beta chains originate from one sample sequenced in a study of T cell responses to AZD1222 COVID-19 vaccine. This table comes from immunoSEQ multiplex PCR, and its TCRdb copy is limited to in-frame clones, with some not included. The sample consists of some 180,000 clones, just over 85% of them appearing once. Here the sequenced sample was peripheral blood, taken on day 0 of AZD1222 vaccination. The receptors derive from an adult in good health.

The gene calls are TRBV7-6 and TRBJ1-6; 12 bases agree with TRBD1. Germline V CDR1 and CDR2: SGHVS, FNYEAQ. The V segment lost 0 bases and the J segment 7 bases; nucleotides outside the gene matches: 1. The CDR3 runs 16 residues. The CDR3 reads CASSLAGQGANSPLHF. Here the CDR3 DNA reads TGTGCCAGCAGCTTAGCGGGACAGGGGGCAAATTCACCCCTCCACTTT.

This chain uses TRBV27 with TRBJ2-1, with 8 positions matching TRBD2. V trimming: 7 bases; J trimming: 0 bases; junction bases outside the gene matches: 5. Germline V gene sequence: CDR1 MNHEY, CDR2 SMNVEV (reference sequence). The CDR3 is 15 amino acids. The CDR3 reads CASKEAGGSYNEQFF. CDR3 coding DNA: TGTGCCAGCAAGGAGGCGGGAGGCTCCTACAATGAGCAGTTCTTC.

V is TRBV5-1 and J is TRBJ1-1, with D uncertain. CDR3 length equals 14 residues. Germline V gene lookup returns CDR1 SGHRS and CDR2 YFSETQ. Trimming took 3 bases from V and 1 from J, leaving 10 bases between them. CDR3 DNA sequence: TGCGCCAGCAGCTGGAGTCAACAGAACACTGAAGCTTTCTTT. It yields the protein CASSWSQQNTEAFF.

V and J are TRBV27 and TRBJ2-5; weak D call: TRBD1 (6 bases). CDR3 size: 14 residues. The germline V gene has CDR1 MNHEY and CDR2 SMNVEV (reference sequence). Trimming took off 1 base at V and 4 bases at J, with 10 bases between the two ends. The CDR3 DNA follows: TGTGCCAGCAGTTTATTGAGGGGGAGAGAGACCCAGTACTTC. It yields the protein CASSLLRGRETQYF.